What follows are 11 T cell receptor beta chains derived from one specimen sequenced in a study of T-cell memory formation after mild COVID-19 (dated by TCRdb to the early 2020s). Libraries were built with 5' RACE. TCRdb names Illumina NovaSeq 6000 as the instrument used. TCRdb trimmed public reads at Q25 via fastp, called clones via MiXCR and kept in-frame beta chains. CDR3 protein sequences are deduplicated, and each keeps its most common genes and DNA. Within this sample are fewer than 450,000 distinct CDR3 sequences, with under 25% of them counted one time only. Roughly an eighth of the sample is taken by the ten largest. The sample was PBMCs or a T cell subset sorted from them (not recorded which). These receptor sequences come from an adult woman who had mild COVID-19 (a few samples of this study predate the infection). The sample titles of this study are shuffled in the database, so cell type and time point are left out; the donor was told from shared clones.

The DNA for the CDR3 is TGTGCCAGCAGTCTGGGGGCAGGGCAAGGCTACACCTTC. Translating gives CASSLGAGQGYTF. This chain uses TRBV9 with TRBJ1-2; tentative D call: TRBD1 (6 bases). Germline lookup yields CDR1 SGDLS and CDR2 YYNGEE. V dropped 5 bases and J dropped 8 bases, with 16 bases sitting between them. There are 13 residues in the CDR3.

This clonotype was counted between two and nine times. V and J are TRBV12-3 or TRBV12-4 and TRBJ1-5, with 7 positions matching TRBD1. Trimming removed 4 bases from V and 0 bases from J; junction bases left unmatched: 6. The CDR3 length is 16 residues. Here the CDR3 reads CASSSRDSYSNQPQHF. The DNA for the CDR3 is TGTGCCAGCAGTTCCCGGGACAGTTATAGCAATCAGCCCCAGCATTTT.

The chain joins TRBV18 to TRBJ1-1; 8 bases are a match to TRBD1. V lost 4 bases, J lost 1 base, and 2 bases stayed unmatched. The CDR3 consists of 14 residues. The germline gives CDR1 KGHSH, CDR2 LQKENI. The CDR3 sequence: CASSRQGSNTEAFF. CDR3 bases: TGTGCCAGCTCACGACAGGGGTCGAACACTGAAGCTTTCTTT.

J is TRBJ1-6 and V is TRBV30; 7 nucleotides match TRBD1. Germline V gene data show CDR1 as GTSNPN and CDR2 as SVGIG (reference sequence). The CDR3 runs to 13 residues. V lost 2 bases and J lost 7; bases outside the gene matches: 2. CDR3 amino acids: CAWSTDRNSPLHF. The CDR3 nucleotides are TGTGCCTGGAGTACGGACAGGAATTCACCCCTCCACTTT.

CDR3 protein: CASSPGQYVGYNQPQHF. CDR3 DNA: TGTGCCAGCAGCCCCGGACAGTACGTGGGGTACAATCAGCCCCAGCATTTT. The chain carries TRBV3-1 and TRBJ1-5; possible D gene TRBD1, 6 bases. The ends were cut back, 4 bases at V and 3 bases at J, with 19 bases in the middle. The germline V gene encodes CDR1 LGHDT and CDR2 YNNKEL (reference sequence). This CDR3 is built from 17 residues.

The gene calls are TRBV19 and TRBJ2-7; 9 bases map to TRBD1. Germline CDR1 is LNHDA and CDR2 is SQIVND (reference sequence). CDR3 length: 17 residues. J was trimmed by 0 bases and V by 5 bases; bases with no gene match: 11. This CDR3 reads CASSPWLGTGPSYEQYF. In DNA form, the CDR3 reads TGTGCCAGTAGTCCTTGGCTCGGGACAGGGCCCTCCTACGAGCAGTACTTC.

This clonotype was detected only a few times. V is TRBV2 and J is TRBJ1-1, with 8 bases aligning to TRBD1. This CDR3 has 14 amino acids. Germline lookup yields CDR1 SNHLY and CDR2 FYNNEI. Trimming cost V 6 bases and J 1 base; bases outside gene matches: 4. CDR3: CASRRGTGNTEAFF. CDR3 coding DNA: TGTGCCAGCAGGAGAGGGACAGGGAACACTGAAGCTTTCTTT.

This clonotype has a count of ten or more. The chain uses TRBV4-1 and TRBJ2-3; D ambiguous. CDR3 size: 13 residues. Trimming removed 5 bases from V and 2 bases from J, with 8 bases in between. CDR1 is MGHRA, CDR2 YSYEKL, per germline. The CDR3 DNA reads TGCGCCAGCAGCTTACAAAACACAGATACGCAGTATTTT. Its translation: CASSLQNTDTQYF.

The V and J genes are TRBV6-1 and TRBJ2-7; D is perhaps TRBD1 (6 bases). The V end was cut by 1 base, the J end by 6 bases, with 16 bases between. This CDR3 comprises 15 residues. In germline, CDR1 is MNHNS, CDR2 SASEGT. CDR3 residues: CASSEGSQGSGEQYF. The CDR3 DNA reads TGTGCCAGCAGTGAAGGTAGTCAGGGGTCCGGCGAGCAGTACTTC.

The CDR3 reads CASSLQDRSYEQYF. In nucleotides, the CDR3 is TGCGCCAGCAGTTTGCAGGACAGATCCTACGAGCAGTACTTC. The V and J genes are TRBV5-1 and TRBJ2-7, with a tentative D call TRBD1 (6 bases). Germline lookup yields CDR1 SGHRS and CDR2 YFSETQ. V was trimmed by 5 bases and J by 1 base, leaving 13 bases between them. The CDR3 totals 14 residues.

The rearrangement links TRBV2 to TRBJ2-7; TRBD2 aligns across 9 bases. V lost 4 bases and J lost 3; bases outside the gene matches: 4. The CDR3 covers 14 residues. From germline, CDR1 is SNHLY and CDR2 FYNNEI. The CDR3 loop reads CASSAASGDYEQYF. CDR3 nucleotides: TGTGCCAGCAGTGCGGCTAGCGGGGACTACGAGCAGTACTTC.